This T cell receptor beta chain was sequenced in a study of blood T cells in healthy people across ages. Next came a second PCR, run for roughly 6 to 11 cycles, which used a sample-barcoded 5' primer along with a J-beta primer mix. TCRdb re-derived calls from the 5' RACE reads in MiXCR, one entry per CDR3 protein. The sample lists some 1.8 million distinct CDR3 sequences, approximately 39% occurring once. The CDR3 is 15 amino acids. Germline CDR1 reads SGHRS; CDR2 reads YFSETQ. V gave up 2 bases and J gave up 6 bases, with 18 bases separating them. Sequenced sample: blood. This chain links TRBV5-1 with TRBJ2-7, with a possible D match to TRBD2 (6 bases). The TCR originated in a human donor in good health. The CDR3 sequence: CASSFSSAMGGEQYF. For the CDR3, the DNA is TGCGCCAGCAGCTTCTCTTCAGCAATGGGGGGCGAGCAGTACTTC.